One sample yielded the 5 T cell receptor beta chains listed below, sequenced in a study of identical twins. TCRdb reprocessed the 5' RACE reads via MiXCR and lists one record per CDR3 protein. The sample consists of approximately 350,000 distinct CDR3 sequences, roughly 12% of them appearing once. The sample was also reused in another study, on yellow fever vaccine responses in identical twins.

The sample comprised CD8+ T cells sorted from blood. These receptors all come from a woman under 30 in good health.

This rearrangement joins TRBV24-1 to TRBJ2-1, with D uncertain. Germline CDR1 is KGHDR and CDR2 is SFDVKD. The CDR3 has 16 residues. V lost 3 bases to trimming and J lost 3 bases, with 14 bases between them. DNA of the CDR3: TGTGCCACCAGTGATCCGGACCGATACCTCTACAATGAGCAGTTCTTC. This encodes CATSDPDRYLYNEQFF.

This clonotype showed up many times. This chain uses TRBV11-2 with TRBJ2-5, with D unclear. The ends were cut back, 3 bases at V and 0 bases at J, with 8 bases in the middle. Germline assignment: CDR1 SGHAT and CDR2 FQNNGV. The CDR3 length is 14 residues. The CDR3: CASSLGQYQETQYF. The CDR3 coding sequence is TGTGCCAGCAGCTTGGGCCAGTACCAAGAGACCCAGTACTTC.

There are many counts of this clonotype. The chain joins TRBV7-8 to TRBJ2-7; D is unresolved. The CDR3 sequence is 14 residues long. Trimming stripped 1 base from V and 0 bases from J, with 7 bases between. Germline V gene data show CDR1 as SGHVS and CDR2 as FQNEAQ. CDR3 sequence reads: CASSLVGGSYEQYV. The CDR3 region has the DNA TGTGCCAGCAGCTTAGTCGGCGGCTCCTACGAGCAGTACGTC.

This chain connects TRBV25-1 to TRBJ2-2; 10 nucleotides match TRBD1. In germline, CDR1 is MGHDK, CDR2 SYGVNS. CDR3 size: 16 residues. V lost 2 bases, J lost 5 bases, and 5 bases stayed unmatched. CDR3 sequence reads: CASSEPGQGGTGELFF. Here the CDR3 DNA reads TGTGCCAGCAGTGAACCTGGACAGGGGGGTACCGGGGAGCTGTTTTTT.

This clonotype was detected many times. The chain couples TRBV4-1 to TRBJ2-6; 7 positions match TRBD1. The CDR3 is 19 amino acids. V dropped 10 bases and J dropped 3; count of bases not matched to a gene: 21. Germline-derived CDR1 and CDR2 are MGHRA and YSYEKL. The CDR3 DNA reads TGCGCCACCAGAGCATCGCTACAGGGGACCTCTTATGGGGCCAACGTCCTGACTTTC. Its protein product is CATRASLQGTSYGANVLTF.